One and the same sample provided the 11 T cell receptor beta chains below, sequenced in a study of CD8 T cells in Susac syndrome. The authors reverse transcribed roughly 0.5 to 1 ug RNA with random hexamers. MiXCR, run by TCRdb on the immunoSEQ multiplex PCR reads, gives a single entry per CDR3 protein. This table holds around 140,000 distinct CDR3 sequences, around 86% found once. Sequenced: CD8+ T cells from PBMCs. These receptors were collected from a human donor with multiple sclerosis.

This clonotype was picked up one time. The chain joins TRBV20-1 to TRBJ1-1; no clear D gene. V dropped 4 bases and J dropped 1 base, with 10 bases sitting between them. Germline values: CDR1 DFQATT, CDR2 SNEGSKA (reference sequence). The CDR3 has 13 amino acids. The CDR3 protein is CSATDIGNTEAFF. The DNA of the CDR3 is TGCAGTGCTACCGACATAGGGAACACTGAAGCTTTCTTT.

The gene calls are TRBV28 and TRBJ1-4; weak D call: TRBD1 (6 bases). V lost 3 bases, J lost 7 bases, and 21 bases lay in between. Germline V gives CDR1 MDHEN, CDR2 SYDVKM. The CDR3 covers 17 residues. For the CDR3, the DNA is TGTGCCAGCAGTTTTCCGGGACACCAGATTCACGGTGAAAAACTGTTTTTT. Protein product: CASSFPGHQIHGEKLFF.

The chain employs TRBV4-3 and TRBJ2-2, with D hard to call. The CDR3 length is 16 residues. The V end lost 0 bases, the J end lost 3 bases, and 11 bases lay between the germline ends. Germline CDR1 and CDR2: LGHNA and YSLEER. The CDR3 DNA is TGCGCCAGCAGCCAAGATCCGGGCTTACACACCGGGGAGCTGTTTTTT. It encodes CASSQDPGLHTGELFF.

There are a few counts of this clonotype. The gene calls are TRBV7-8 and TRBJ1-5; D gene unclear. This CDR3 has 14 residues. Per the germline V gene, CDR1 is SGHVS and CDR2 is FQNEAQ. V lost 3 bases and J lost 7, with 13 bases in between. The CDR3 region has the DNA TGTGCCAGCAGCTTCTTTGAGGGATACCAGCCCCAGCATTTT. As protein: CASSFFEGYQPQHF. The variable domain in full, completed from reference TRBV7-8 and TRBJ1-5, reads GAGVSQSPRYKVAKRGQDVALRCDPISGHVSLFWYQQALGQGPEFLTYFQNEAQLDKSGLPSDRFFAERPEGSVSTLKIQRTQQEDSAVYLCASSFFEGYQPQHFGDGTRLSIL.

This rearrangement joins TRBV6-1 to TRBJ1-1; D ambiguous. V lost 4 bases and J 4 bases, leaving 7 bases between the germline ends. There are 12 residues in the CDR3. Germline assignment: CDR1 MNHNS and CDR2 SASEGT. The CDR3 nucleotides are TGTGCCAGCAGTGTTGGAATCACTGAAGCTTTCTTT. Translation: CASSVGITEAFF.

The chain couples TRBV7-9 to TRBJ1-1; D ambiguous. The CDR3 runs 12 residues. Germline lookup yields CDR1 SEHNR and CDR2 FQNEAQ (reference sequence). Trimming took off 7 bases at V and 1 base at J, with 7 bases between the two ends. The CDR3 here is CASTEGNTEAFF. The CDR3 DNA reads TGTGCCAGCACTGAGGGGAACACTGAAGCTTTCTTT.

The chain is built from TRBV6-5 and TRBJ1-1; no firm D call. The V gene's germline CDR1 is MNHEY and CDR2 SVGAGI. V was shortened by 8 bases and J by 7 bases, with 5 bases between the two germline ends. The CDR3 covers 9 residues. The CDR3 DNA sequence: TGTGCCAGCGGCCGTGAAGCTTTCTTT. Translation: CASGREAFF.

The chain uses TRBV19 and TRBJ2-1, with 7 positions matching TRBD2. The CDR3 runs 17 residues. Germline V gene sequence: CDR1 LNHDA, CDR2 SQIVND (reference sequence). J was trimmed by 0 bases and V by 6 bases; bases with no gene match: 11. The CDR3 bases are TGTGCCAGTAGCACCCTAGCGGCAAGCATCTCCTACAATGAGCAGTTCTTC. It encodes CASSTLAASISYNEQFF.

The CDR3 spells CASSLAGRNNEQFF. DNA for the CDR3: TGTGCCAGCAGCTTAGCCGGGAGGAACAATGAGCAGTTCTTC. The chain links TRBV7-2 to TRBJ2-1, with 7 positions matching TRBD2. Germline CDR1 and CDR2: SGHTA and FQGNSA. The junction had 1 base not matched to a gene; V was cut back by 0 bases and J by 5 bases. The CDR3 runs 14 residues.

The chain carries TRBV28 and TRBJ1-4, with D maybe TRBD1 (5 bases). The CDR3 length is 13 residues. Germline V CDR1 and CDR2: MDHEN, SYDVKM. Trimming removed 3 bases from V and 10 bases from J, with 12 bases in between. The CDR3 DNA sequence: TGTGCCAGCAGTTTTTTCATCACAGGAAAACTGTTTTTT. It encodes CASSFFITGKLFF. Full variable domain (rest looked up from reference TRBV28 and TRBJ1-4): DVKVTQSSRYLVKRTGEKVFLECVQDMDHENMFWYRQDPGLGLRLIYFSYDVKMKEKGDIPEGYSVSREKKERFSLILESASTNQTSMYLCASSFFITGKLFFGSGTQLSVL.

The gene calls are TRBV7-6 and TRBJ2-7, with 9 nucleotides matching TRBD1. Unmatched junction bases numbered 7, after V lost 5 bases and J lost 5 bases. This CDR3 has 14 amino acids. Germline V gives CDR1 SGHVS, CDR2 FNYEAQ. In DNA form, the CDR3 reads TGTGCCAGCAGCCCCGGACAGGGGCTCAACGAGCAGTACTTC. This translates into CASSPGQGLNEQYF.